This passage covers 17 T cell receptor beta chains from one sample sequenced in a study of OX40 agonist ivuxolimab in advanced cancers. The method was immunoSEQ multiplex PCR; TCRdb's version includes in-frame clones alone and lacks a portion of them. The sample has 66,000 or so clones, less than 85% seen once; the top ten hold about 4%. The sequencing here drew on CD4+ or CD8+ T cells sorted from blood, taken in a trial of the OX40 agonist ivuxolimab. The receptors were gathered from an adult with an advanced solid tumor such as melanoma, head and neck, liver or kidney cancer.

The V call is TRBV2, the J call TRBJ1-6, with 10 bases that match TRBD1. Unmatched junction bases numbered 6, after V lost 6 bases and J lost 10 bases. Germline lookup yields CDR1 SNHLY and CDR2 FYNNEI. The CDR3 sequence is 14 residues long. The CDR3 DNA follows: TGTGCCAGCAGCGGGACAGGGGATGTGTCACCCCTCCACTTT. Residues: CASSGTGDVSPLHF.

V and J are TRBV18 and TRBJ2-3; no firm D call. Looked up from germline, CDR1 is KGHSH and CDR2 is LQKENI. Trimming took off 3 bases at V and 5 bases at J, with 9 bases between the two ends. The CDR3 has 13 residues. The CDR3 loop is CASSPLMEDTQYF. CDR3 nucleotide sequence: TGTGCCAGCTCACCCTTAATGGAAGATACGCAGTATTTT.

The V gene is TRBV28, the J gene TRBJ2-7; 10 bases match TRBD1. CDR1 and CDR2 (germline): MDHEN, SYDVKM. Losses at the gene ends were 6 bases for V and 3 bases for J; bases not matched to a gene: 11. This CDR3 has 16 residues. CDR3: CASSPSPGQGFYEQYF. In DNA form, the CDR3 reads TGTGCCAGCAGCCCCAGCCCGGGACAGGGGTTCTACGAGCAGTACTTC.

The rearrangement uses TRBV6-5 and TRBJ1-1; TRBD1 matches at 7 bases. In germline, CDR1 is MNHEY, CDR2 SVGAGI. There are 15 residues in the CDR3. After removal of 0 bases from V and 4 bases from J, the junction contained 5 bases not matched to a gene. Written as DNA, the CDR3 is TGTGCCAGCAGTTACTCGACAGGGCTTGGCACTGAAGCTTTCTTT. Its translation is CASSYSTGLGTEAFF.

The chain has TRBV28 and TRBJ2-3; 8 positions match TRBD2. Losses at the gene ends were 6 bases for V and 1 base for J; bases not matched to a gene: 6. Germline V gene lookup returns CDR1 MDHEN and CDR2 SYDVKM. The length of the CDR3 is 15 residues. CDR3 bases: TGTGCCAGCAGGGGTAGCGGGGCACGCACAGATACGCAGTATTTT. Amino acid sequence: CASRGSGARTDTQYF.

As for this clone: Different DNA sequences within this sample yield the same CDR3. The J gene is TRBJ2-3, the V gene TRBV5-1; D is unresolved. The CDR3 consists of 13 residues. Between the trimmed V and J ends, which lost 0 bases and 5 bases, there was a span of 7 bases. CDR1 is SGHRS, CDR2 YFSETQ, per germline. The CDR3 sequence: CASSLEGVDTQYF. CDR3 nucleotide sequence: TGCGCCAGCAGCTTGGAGGGCGTAGATACGCAGTATTTT. Complete variable domain (other parts from reference TRBV5-1 and TRBJ2-3): KAGVTQTPRYLIKTRGQQVTLSCSPISGHRSVSWYQQTPGQGLQFLFEYFSETQRNKGNFPGRFSGRQFSNSRSEMNVSTLELGDSALYLCASSLEGVDTQYFGPGTRLTVL.

The V call is TRBV7-9, the J call TRBJ2-1, with a possible D match to TRBD2 (6 bases). CDR3 length equals 18 residues. The V gene's germline CDR1 is SEHNR and CDR2 FQNEAQ (reference sequence). V lost 3 bases and J 9 bases, leaving 27 bases between the germline ends. CDR3 sequence (DNA): TGTGCCAGCAGCTTGGATTTGAGTAGCGCGGGACCGGTAGGTGAGCAGTTCTTC. It codes for CASSLDLSSAGPVGEQFF. The full variable domain, completed using reference TRBV7-9 and TRBJ2-1, is DTGVSQNPRHKITKRGQNVTFRCDPISEHNRLYWYRQTLGQGPEFLTYFQNEAQLEKSRLLSDRFSAERPKGSFSTLEIQRTEQGDSAMYLCASSLDLSSAGPVGEQFFGPGTRLTVL.

V is TRBV5-1 and J is TRBJ2-1; 7 positions match TRBD1. J lost 5 bases, V lost 3 bases, and 5 bases had no gene match. This CDR3 is built from 14 residues. Looked up from germline, CDR1 is SGHRS and CDR2 is YFSETQ. The CDR3 is CASSSGTDHNEQFF. CDR3 sequence (DNA): TGCGCCAGCAGCTCCGGGACAGACCACAATGAGCAGTTCTTC.

The rearrangement uses TRBV6-5 and TRBJ2-7; 9 bases match TRBD2. The CDR3 runs 13 residues. The junction had 3 bases not matched to a gene; V was cut back by 6 bases and J by 3 bases. CDR1 and CDR2 (germline): MNHEY, SVGAGI. CDR3 residues: CASRTTSGYEQYF. For the CDR3, the DNA is TGTGCCAGCAGGACGACTAGCGGCTACGAGCAGTACTTC.

The rearrangement links TRBV4-2 to TRBJ1-3, with TRBD1 identical over 8 bases. The CDR3 covers 14 residues. Germline CDR1 and CDR2: LGHNA and YNFKEQ. The V gene end was trimmed by 0 bases and the J gene end by 8 bases; junction bases not matched to a gene: 3. The chain's CDR3 is CASSQDRGRDTIYF. DNA for the CDR3: TGTGCCAGCAGCCAAGACAGGGGGCGGGACACCATATATTTT.

The chain links TRBV11-2 to TRBJ1-1; D ambiguous. This CDR3 has 16 amino acids. Deletions cut 6 bases from V and 1 base from J, with 18 bases between. Germline V gene lookup returns CDR1 SGHAT and CDR2 FQNNGV. The CDR3 is CASSAATPGENTEAFF. CDR3 in DNA: TGTGCCAGCAGTGCCGCGACGCCGGGAGAGAACACTGAAGCTTTCTTT.

The chain has TRBV7-9 and TRBJ2-5, with a possible D match to TRBD1 (6 bases). V was pared by 5 bases and J by 0 bases, with 16 bases between. CDR3 length: 16 residues. CDR1 and CDR2 (germline): SEHNR, FQNEAQ (reference sequence). CDR3 nucleotide sequence: TGTGCCAGCAGCCCAGCCAGGAACAGGGACCAAGAGACCCAGTACTTC. Protein sequence: CASSPARNRDQETQYF. Combining the CDR3 with reference TRBV7-9 and TRBJ2-5 gives the whole variable domain DTGVSQNPRHKITKRGQNVTFRCDPISEHNRLYWYRQTLGQGPEFLTYFQNEAQLEKSRLLSDRFSAERPKGSFSTLEIQRTEQGDSAMYLCASSPARNRDQETQYFGPGTRLLVL.

The rearrangement joins TRBV18 to TRBJ2-7, with TRBD1 matching over 7 bases. With 3 bases clipped from V and 6 bases from J, the junction kept 8 bases outside the gene matches. Germline CDR1 reads KGHSH; CDR2 reads LQKENI. The CDR3 sequence is 14 residues long. CDR3 sequence reads: CASSPATGYGEQYF. The CDR3 nucleotides are TGTGCCAGCTCACCCGCGACAGGGTATGGCGAGCAGTACTTC. Full variable domain (remainder filled in from reference TRBV18 and TRBJ2-7): NAGVMQNPRHLVRRRGQEARLRCSPMKGHSHVYWYRQLPEEGLKFMVYLQKENIIDESGMPKERFSAEFPKEGPSILRIQQVVRGDSAAYFCASSPATGYGEQYFGPGTRLTVT.

This clone was found a few times. The chain carries TRBV2 and TRBJ2-1; 11 bases fit TRBD2. Germline values: CDR1 SNHLY, CDR2 FYNNEI. The CDR3 totals 18 residues. The V gene end was trimmed by 4 bases and the J gene end by 9 bases; junction bases not matched to a gene: 17. The CDR3 bases are TGTGCCAGCAGTGGGGGCCCTATTACTAGCGGGAGCTCCGGTGAGCAGTTCTTC. It encodes CASSGGPITSGSSGEQFF.

V usage is TRBV10-3 and J usage is TRBJ2-5, with D unresolved. Trimming removed 7 bases at V and 1 base at J, with 7 bases between. CDR3 length: 12 amino acids. Germline CDR1 reads ENHRY; CDR2 reads SYGVKD. DNA for the CDR3: TGTGCCATCAAAAGCAGCCAAGAGACCCAGTACTTC. Translating gives CAIKSSQETQYF.

The gene calls are TRBV10-3 and TRBJ2-5; 8 positions agree with TRBD2. CDR3 length: 15 residues. CDR1 and CDR2 from the germline V gene are ENHRY and SYGVKD. Losses at the gene ends were 8 bases for V and 3 bases for J; bases not matched to a gene: 11. The chain's CDR3 is CAIGPSGSEKETQYF. CDR3 DNA: TGTGCCATCGGACCAAGCGGGAGCGAAAAAGAGACCCAGTACTTC.

The V call is TRBV6-5, the J call TRBJ1-1, with a weak D call TRBD1 (6 bases). The CDR3 consists of 15 residues. Germline lookup yields CDR1 MNHEY and CDR2 SVGAGI. Trimming pared 2 bases from V and 4 bases from J, leaving 14 bases between. DNA for the CDR3: TGTGCCAGCAGTTACGGGGGCCAGGGATCCACTGAAGCTTTCTTT. This codes for CASSYGGQGSTEAFF.